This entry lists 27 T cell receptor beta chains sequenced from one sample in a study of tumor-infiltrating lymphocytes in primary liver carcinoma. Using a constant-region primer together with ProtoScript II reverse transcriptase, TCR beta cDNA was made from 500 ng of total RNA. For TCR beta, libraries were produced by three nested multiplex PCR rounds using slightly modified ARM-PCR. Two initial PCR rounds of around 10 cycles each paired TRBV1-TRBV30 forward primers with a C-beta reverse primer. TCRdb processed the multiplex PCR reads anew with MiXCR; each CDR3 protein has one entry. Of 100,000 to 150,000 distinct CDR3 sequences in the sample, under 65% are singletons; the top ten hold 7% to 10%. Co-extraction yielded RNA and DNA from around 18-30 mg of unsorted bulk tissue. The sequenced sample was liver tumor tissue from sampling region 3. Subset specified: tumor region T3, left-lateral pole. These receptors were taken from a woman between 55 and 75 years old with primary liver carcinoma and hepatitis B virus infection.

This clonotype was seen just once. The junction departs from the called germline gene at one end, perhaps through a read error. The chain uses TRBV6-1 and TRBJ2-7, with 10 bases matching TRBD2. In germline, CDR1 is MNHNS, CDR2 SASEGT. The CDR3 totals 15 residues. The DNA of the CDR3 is TGTGCCAACAGTGAATCTAGCGGGAGCTCCTACGAGCAGTATTTC. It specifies CANSESSGSSYEQYF.

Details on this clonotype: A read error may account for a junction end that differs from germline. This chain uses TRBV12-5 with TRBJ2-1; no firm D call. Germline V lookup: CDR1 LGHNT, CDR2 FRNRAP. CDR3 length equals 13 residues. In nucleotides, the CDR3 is TGTGTTAGTGGCCTCAAGCTAAATGGTGGGCAGTTCTTC. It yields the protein CVSGLKLNGGQFF. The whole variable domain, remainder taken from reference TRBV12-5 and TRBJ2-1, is DARVTQTPRHKVTEMGQEVTMRCQPILGHNTVFWYRQTMMQGLELLAYFRNRAPLDDSGMPKDRFSAEMPDATLATLKIQPSEPRDSAVYFCVSGLKLNGGQFFGPGTRLTVL.

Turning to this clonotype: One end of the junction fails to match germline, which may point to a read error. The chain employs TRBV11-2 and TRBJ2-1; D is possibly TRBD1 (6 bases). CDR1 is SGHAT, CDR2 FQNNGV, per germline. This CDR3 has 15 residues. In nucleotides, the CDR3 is TGTGCTAGCAGCTTAGAGAGGGGGAGTGTCAGTGAGCAGTTCTTC. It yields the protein CASSLERGSVSEQFF.

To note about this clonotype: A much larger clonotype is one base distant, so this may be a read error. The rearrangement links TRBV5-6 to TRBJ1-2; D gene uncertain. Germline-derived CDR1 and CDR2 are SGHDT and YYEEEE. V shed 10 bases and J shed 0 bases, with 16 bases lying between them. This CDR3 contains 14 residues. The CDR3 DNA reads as TGTGCCCGCACCCCCAGGAGAGCTAACTATGGCTACACCTTC. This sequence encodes CARTPRRANYGYTF.

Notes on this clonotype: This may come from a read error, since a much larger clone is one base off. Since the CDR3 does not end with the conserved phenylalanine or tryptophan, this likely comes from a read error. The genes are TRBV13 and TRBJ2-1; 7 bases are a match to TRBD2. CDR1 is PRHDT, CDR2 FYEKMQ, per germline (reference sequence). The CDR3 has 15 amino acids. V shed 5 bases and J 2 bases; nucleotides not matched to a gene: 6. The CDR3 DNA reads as TGTGCCAGCAGCCGTCCTAGCGGAACCTACAATGAGCAGTTCCTC. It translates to CASSRPSGTYNEQFL.

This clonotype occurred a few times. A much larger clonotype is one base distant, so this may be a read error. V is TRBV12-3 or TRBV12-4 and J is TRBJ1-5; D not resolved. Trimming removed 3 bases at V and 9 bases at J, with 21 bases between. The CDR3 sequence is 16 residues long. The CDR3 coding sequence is TGTGCCAGCAGTTTCGGGCAGCCCTCCATGGGTCGGCCCCAGCATTTT. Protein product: CASSFGQPSMGRPQHF.

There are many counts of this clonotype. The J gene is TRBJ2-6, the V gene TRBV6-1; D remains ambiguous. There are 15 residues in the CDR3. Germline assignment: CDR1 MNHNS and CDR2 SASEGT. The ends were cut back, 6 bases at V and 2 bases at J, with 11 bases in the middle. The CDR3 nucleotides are TGTGCCAGCAGCATGATGCGAACTGGGGCCAACGTCCTGACTTTC. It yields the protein CASSMMRTGANVLTF.

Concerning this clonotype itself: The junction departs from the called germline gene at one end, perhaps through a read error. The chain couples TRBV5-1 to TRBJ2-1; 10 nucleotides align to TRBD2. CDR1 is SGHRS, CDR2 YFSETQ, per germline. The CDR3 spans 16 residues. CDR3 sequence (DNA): TGCGCCGGCAGCTCGGACCCCAGCGGGAGGGCCAATGAGCAGTTCTTC. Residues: CAGSSDPSGRANEQFF.

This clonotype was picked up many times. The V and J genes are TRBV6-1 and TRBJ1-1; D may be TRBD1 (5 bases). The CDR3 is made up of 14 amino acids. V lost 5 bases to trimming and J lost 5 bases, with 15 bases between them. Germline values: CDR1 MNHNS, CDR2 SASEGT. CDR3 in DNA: TGTGCCAGCAGTAAAGAAATGGAGGGGACTGAAGCTTTCTTT. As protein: CASSKEMEGTEAFF.

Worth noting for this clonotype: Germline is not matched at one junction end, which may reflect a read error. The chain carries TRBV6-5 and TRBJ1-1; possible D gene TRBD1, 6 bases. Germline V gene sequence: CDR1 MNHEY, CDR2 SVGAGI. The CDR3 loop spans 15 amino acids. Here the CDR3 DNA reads TGTGCCGGCAGTACCCACAGGGCAGTGACCACTGAAGCTTTCTTT. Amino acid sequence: CAGSTHRAVTTEAFF.

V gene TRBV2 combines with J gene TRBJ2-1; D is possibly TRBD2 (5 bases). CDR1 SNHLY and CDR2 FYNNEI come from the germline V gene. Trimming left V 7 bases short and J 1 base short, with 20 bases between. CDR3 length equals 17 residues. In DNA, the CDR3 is TGTGCCAGCAATCTCCTCGTAGAGGGAAGTTCCTACAATGAGCAGTTCTTC. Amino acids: CASNLLVEGSSYNEQFF.

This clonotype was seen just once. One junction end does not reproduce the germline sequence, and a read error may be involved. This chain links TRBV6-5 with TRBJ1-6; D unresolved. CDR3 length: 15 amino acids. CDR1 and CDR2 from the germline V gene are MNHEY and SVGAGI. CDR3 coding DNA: TGTGTCAGCAGTTACCCTGGGAGTGTTGGATCACCCCTCCACTTT. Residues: CVSSYPGSVGSPLHF.

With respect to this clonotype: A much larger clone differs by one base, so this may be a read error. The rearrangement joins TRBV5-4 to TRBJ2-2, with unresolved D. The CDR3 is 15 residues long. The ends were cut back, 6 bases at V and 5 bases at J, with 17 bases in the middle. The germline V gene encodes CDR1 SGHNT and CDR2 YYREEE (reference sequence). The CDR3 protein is CASITSTLPTGELFF. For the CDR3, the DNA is TGTGCCAGCATCACATCCACCCTTCCTACCGGGGAGCTGTTTTTT. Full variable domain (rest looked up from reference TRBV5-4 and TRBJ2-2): ETGVTQSPTHLIKTRGQQVTLRCSSQSGHNTVSWYQQALGQGPQFIFQYYREEENGRGNFPPRFSGLQFPNYSSELNVNALELDDSALYLCASITSTLPTGELFFGEGSRLTVL.

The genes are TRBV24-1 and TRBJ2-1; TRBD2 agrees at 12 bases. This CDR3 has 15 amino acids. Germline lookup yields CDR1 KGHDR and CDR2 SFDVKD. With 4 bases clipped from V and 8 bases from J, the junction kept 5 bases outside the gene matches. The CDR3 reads CATSDFLAGGDEQFF. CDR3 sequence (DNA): TGTGCCACCAGTGACTTTCTAGCGGGAGGGGATGAGCAGTTCTTC.

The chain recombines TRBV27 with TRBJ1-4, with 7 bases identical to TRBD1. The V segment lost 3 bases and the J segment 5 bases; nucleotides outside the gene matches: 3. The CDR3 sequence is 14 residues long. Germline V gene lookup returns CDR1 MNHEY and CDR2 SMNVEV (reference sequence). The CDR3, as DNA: TGTGCCAGCAGTTTTGTACAGGGGAATGAAAAACTGTTTTTT. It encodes CASSFVQGNEKLFF.

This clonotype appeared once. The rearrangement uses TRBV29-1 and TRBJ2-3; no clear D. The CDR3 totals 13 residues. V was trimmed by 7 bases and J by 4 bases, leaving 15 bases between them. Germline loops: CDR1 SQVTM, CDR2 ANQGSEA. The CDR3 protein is CSATESGADTQYF. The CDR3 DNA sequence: TGCAGCGCAACAGAGTCAGGCGCAGATACGCAGTATTTT.

CDR3 in amino acids: CAISGSHNAEAFF. CDR3 coding DNA: TGTGCCATCTCCGGGTCGCATAACGCTGAAGCTTTCTTT. The rearrangement links TRBV10-3 to TRBJ1-1, with unresolved D. CDR1 is ENHRY, CDR2 SYGVKD, per germline. Between the trimmed V and J ends, which lost 8 bases and 6 bases, there was a span of 16 bases. The CDR3 length is 13 residues.

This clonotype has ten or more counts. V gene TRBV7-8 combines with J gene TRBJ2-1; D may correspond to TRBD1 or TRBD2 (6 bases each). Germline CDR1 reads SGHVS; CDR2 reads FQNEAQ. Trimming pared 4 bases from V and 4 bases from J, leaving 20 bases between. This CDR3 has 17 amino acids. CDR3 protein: CASSSGQRLGGYNEQFF. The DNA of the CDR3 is TGTGCCAGCAGCTCCGGACAGCGCCTAGGGGGGTACAATGAGCAGTTCTTC.

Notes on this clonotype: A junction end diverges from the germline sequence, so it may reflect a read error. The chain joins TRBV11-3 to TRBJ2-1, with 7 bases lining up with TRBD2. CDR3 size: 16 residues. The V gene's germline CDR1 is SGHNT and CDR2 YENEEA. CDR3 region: CAGSLGIAGTYNKQFF. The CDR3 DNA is TGTGCCGGCAGCTTAGGTATAGCGGGCACCTACAATAAGCAGTTCTTC.

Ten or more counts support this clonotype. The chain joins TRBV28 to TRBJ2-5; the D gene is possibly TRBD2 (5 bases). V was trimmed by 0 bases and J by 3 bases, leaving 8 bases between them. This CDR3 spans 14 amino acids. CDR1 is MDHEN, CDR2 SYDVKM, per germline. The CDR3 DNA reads TGTGCCAGCAGTTTATGGCCGGAGGAAGAGACCCAGTACTTC. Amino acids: CASSLWPEEETQYF.

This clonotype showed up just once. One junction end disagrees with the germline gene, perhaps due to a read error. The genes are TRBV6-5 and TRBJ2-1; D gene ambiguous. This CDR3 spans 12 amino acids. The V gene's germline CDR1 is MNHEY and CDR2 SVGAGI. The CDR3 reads CTSRNYYSEQFF. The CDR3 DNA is TGTACCAGCAGGAACTATTACAGTGAGCAGTTCTTC.

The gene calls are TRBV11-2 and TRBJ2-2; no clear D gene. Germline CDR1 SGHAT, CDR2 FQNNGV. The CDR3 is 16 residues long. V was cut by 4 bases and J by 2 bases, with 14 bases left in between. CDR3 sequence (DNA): TGTGCCAGCAGCTCTTCTAGTCGGACCAACACCGGGGAGCTGTTTTTT. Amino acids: CASSSSSRTNTGELFF.

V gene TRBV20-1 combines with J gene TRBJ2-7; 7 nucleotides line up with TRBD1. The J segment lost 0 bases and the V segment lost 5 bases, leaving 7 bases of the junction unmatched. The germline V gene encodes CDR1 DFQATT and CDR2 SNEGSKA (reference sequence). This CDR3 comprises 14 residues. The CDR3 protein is CSALGQSGSYEQYF. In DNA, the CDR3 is TGCAGTGCTCTGGGACAGTCAGGCTCCTACGAGCAGTACTTC.

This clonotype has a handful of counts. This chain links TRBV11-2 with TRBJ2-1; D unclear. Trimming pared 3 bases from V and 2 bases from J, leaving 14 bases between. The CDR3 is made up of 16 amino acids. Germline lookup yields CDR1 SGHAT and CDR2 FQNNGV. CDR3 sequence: CASSFVVDQPYNEQFF. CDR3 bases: TGTGCCAGCAGCTTCGTAGTGGACCAGCCCTACAATGAGCAGTTCTTC.

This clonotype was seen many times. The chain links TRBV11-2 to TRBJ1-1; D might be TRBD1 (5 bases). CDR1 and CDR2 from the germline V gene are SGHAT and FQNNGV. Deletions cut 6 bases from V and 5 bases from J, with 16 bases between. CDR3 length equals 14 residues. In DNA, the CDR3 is TGTGCCAGCAGAACCGGGACCAGAGGAACTGAAGCTTTCTTT. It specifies CASRTGTRGTEAFF. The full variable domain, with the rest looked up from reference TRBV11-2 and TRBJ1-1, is EAGVAQSPRYKIIEKRQSVAFWCNPISGHATLYWYQQILGQGPKLLIQFQNNGVVDDSQLPKDRFSAERLKGVDSTLKIQPAKLEDSAVYLCASRTGTRGTEAFFGQGTRLTVV.

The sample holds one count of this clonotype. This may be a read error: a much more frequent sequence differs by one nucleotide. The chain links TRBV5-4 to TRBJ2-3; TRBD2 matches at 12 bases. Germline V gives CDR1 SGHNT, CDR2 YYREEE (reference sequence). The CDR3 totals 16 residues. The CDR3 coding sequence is TGTGCCAGCAGCTTTGCTAGCGGGAGGGGAACAGATACGCGGTATTTT. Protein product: CASSFASGRGTDTRYF.

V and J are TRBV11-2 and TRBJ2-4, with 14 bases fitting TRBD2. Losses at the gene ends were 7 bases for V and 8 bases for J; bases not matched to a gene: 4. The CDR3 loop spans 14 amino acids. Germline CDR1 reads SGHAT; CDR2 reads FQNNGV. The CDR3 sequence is CASTRLAGGDIQYF. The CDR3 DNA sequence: TGTGCCAGCACTCGACTAGCGGGAGGGGACATTCAGTACTTC. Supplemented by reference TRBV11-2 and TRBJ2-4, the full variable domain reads EAGVAQSPRYKIIEKRQSVAFWCNPISGHATLYWYQQILGQGPKLLIQFQNNGVVDDSQLPKDRFSAERLKGVDSTLKIQPAKLEDSAVYLCASTRLAGGDIQYFGAGTRLSVL.